This TCR beta chain was sequenced for a study of cytomegalovirus exposure and HLA in healthy donors. The study's findings and limits: Sequencing depth roughly uniform across donors was assumed in presence/absence analyses. The authors reported that TCR beta sequences could predict HLA-A and HLA-B alleles. These predictions were accurate for most subjects in the first cohort.

Primers included in the PCR were 60 Vbeta and 13 Jbeta primers. Generated by immunoSEQ multiplex PCR, the TCRdb table keeps only in-frame clones and is missing some. The sample carries about 170,000 clones, roughly 85% recorded once. This clone has only a few counts. Antigen unknown. In germline, CDR1 is MNHEY, CDR2 SMNVEV (reference sequence). The V end was cut by 2 bases, the J end by 1 base, with 3 bases between. This CDR3 spans 14 amino acids. The sequencing sample was made of PBMCs. The TCR originated in a male donor in good health and CMV-seronegative. This chain uses TRBV27 with TRBJ2-6; unclear D gene. CDR3 in amino acids: CASSLVSGANVLTF. DNA of the CDR3: TGTGCCAGCAGTTTAGTATCTGGGGCCAACGTCCTGACTTTC.